Below, 23 T cell receptor beta chains from the same sample are listed, as sequenced in a study of PD-L1 blockade in urothelial cancer. Time point defined: pretreatment peripheral blood. Sequenced by immunoSEQ multiplex PCR; TCRdb stores in-frame clones only, minus some. The data hold 40,000 to 50,000 clones, with roughly 80% observed a single time. Sample: PBMCs, taken around atezolizumab (anti-PD-L1) treatment. The receptors originated from a man between 70 and 80 years old with urothelial cancer.

The chain links TRBV5-1 to TRBJ1-3; D ambiguous. This CDR3 contains 14 residues. Germline V CDR1 and CDR2: SGHRS, YFSETQ. V dropped 3 bases and J dropped 2 bases, with 9 bases sitting between them. Written as DNA, the CDR3 is TGCGCCAGCAGCTCGGGAGGAGCTGGAAACACCATATATTTT. Translation: CASSSGGAGNTIYF.

This chain joins TRBV5-4 and TRBJ2-7, with TRBD1 matching over 9 bases. V gave up 9 bases and J gave up 2 bases; unmatched junction bases: 6. CDR1 and CDR2 (germline): SGHNT, YYREEE (reference sequence). This CDR3 spans 13 amino acids. The CDR3 sequence: CATGQGKTYEQYF. The CDR3 DNA is TGTGCCACCGGACAGGGGAAAACCTACGAGCAGTACTTC.

The CDR3 DNA follows: TGTGCCAGCTCACCAACTTCGGAGGGGCGGACTGAAGCTTTCTTT. It is translated as CASSPTSEGRTEAFF. The V call is TRBV18, the J call TRBJ1-1; D is possibly TRBD1 (5 bases). Germline loops: CDR1 KGHSH, CDR2 LQKENI. Trimming removed 2 bases from V and 5 bases from J, with 15 bases in between. The CDR3 has 15 residues.

This sequence joins TRBV30 and TRBJ1-4, with D perhaps matching TRBD1 (5 bases). Germline-derived CDR1 and CDR2 are GTSNPN and SVGIG (reference sequence). The CDR3 totals 11 residues. The germline V and J ends were trimmed by 8 bases and 7 bases, with 11 bases remaining between them. The CDR3 spells CAGGGFEKLFF. For the CDR3, the DNA is TGTGCCGGGGGAGGTTTTGAAAAACTGTTTTTT.

The rearrangement uses TRBV5-6 and TRBJ1-2; 7 bases align to TRBD1. CDR3 length: 13 amino acids. Looked up from germline, CDR1 is SGHDT and CDR2 is YYEEEE. Trimming removed 3 bases from V and 5 bases from J; junction bases left unmatched: 4. The chain's CDR3 is CASSSGQKYGYTF. The CDR3 region has the DNA TGTGCCAGCAGCTCGGGACAGAAGTATGGCTACACCTTC. Together with reference TRBV5-6 and TRBJ1-2, the CDR3 gives the full variable domain: DAGVTQSPTHLIKTRGQQVTLRCSPKSGHDTVSWYQQALGQGPQFIFQYYEEEERQRGNFPDRFSGHQFPNYSSELNVNALLLGDSALYLCASSSGQKYGYTFGSGTRLTVV.

This clone was recorded only once. This sequence joins TRBV6-6 and TRBJ1-6; TRBD1 aligns across 7 bases. CDR1 is MNHNY and CDR2 is SVGAGI in the germline V gene (reference sequence). The ends lost 4 bases at V and 8 bases at J; junction bases unmatched: 11. The CDR3 spans 16 residues. The CDR3 DNA sequence: TGTGCCAGCAGTTTAGCCCCGACAGGGAGCGATTCACCCCTCCACTTT. Translated: CASSLAPTGSDSPLHF.

This chain joins TRBV4-2 and TRBJ1-4; 10 positions match TRBD1. Germline V gene data show CDR1 as LGHNA and CDR2 as YNFKEQ. The junction had 7 bases not matched to a gene; V was cut back by 4 bases and J by 8 bases. This CDR3 contains 15 residues. Written as DNA, the CDR3 is TGTGCCAGCAGCCGAGGTGGGACAGGGGAAGAAAAACTGTTTTTT. It specifies CASSRGGTGEEKLFF.

This clone was counted a single time. The V call is TRBV2, the J call TRBJ2-3, with D possibly being TRBD2 (7 bases). The CDR3 sequence is 13 residues long. Germline values: CDR1 SNHLY, CDR2 FYNNEI. V lost 6 bases, J lost 4 bases, and 11 bases lay in between. The CDR3 reads CASRRGGPDTQYF. The CDR3 nucleotides read TGTGCCAGCAGGAGGGGGGGCCCAGATACGCAGTATTTT. Based on the CDR3 plus reference TRBV2 and TRBJ2-3, the full variable domain is EPEVTQTPSHQVTQMGQEVILRCVPISNHLYFYWYRQILGQKVEFLVSFYNNEISEKSEIFDDQFSVERPDGSNFTLKIRSTKLEDSAMYFCASRRGGPDTQYFGPGTRLTVL.

The rearrangement uses TRBV30 and TRBJ1-1, with TRBD1 matching 7 bases. The germline gives CDR1 GTSNPN, CDR2 SVGIG (reference sequence). This CDR3 spans 15 amino acids. Unmatched junction bases numbered 15, after V lost 5 bases and J lost 6 bases. This chain's CDR3 is CAWGFKGGAIAEAFF. CDR3 sequence (DNA): TGTGCCTGGGGTTTTAAAGGGGGCGCGATCGCTGAAGCTTTCTTT.

The CDR3 DNA reads as TGCGCCAGCAGCGCCACGGGGCGGGGGGGCGTCGGGGACGAGCAGTACTTC. Protein product: CASSATGRGGVGDEQYF. The chain employs TRBV5-1 and TRBJ2-7; 9 positions agree with TRBD2. CDR3 length equals 17 residues. V gave up 4 bases and J gave up 5 bases; unmatched junction bases: 16. Germline V gene data show CDR1 as SGHRS and CDR2 as YFSETQ. The full variable domain, completed using reference TRBV5-1 and TRBJ2-7, is KAGVTQTPRYLIKTRGQQVTLSCSPISGHRSVSWYQQTPGQGLQFLFEYFSETQRNKGNFPGRFSGRQFSNSRSEMNVSTLELGDSALYLCASSATGRGGVGDEQYFGPGTRLTVT.

V usage is TRBV2 and J usage is TRBJ1-3; D is ambiguous. V lost 7 bases and J 0 bases, leaving 16 bases between the germline ends. CDR3 size: 16 residues. Germline V gives CDR1 SNHLY, CDR2 FYNNEI. The CDR3 region is CASKVGLDLSGNTIYF. CDR3 DNA sequence: TGTGCCAGCAAGGTTGGACTGGATCTCTCTGGAAACACCATATATTTT.

V is TRBV5-1 and J is TRBJ2-3; 11 bases map to TRBD2. This CDR3 comprises 16 residues. After removal of 0 bases from V and 3 bases from J, the junction contained 3 bases not matched to a gene. Germline loops: CDR1 SGHRS, CDR2 YFSETQ. The CDR3 spells CASSLVSGGATDTQYF. The CDR3 DNA reads TGCGCCAGCAGCTTGGTTAGCGGGGGGGCGACAGATACGCAGTATTTT.

The chain has TRBV15 and TRBJ2-7; 7 bases fit TRBD2. The CDR3 runs 15 residues. Germline V CDR1 and CDR2: LNHNV, YYDKDF (reference sequence). V trimming: 0 bases; J trimming: 6 bases; junction bases outside the gene matches: 8. This CDR3 is CATSRDWASGGEQYF. DNA for the CDR3: TGTGCCACCAGCAGAGATTGGGCTAGCGGAGGCGAGCAGTACTTC. The full variable domain, completed using reference TRBV15 and TRBJ2-7, is DAMVIQNPRYQVTQFGKPVTLSCSQTLNHNVMYWYQQKSSQAPKLLFHYYDKDFNNEADTPDNFQSRRPNTSFCFLDIRSPGLGDTAMYLCATSRDWASGGEQYFGPGTRLTVT.

With respect to this clone: A read error may be the cause here, since a much bigger clone is one base away. The chain employs TRBV9 and TRBJ1-5; 10 bases match TRBD1. The trim removed 4 bases at V and 7 bases at J, leaving 2 bases unmatched. There are 13 residues in the CDR3. CDR1 SGDLS and CDR2 YYNGEE come from the germline V gene. CDR3 bases: TGTGCCAGCAGCTTGGGACAGGGGCAGCCCCAGCATTTT. Protein sequence: CASSLGQGQPQHF. Full variable domain (outside the CDR3, taken from reference TRBV9 and TRBJ1-5): DSGVTQTPKHLITATGQRVTLRCSPRSGDLSVYWYQQSLDQGLQFLIQYYNGEERAKGNILERFSAQQFPDLHSELNLSSLELGDSALYFCASSLGQGQPQHFGDGTRLSIL.

The V and J genes are TRBV7-8 and TRBJ1-3; TRBD1 might be the D (6 bases). The CDR3 runs to 15 residues. With 1 base removed from V and 2 bases from J, the gap between germline ends came to 9 bases. The germline gives CDR1 SGHVS, CDR2 FQNEAQ. This CDR3 reads CASSLGAGAGNTIYF. The CDR3 DNA sequence: TGTGCCAGCAGCTTAGGGGCAGGGGCTGGAAACACCATATATTTT. The full variable domain, its missing parts supplied by reference TRBV7-8 and TRBJ1-3, is GAGVSQSPRYKVAKRGQDVALRCDPISGHVSLFWYQQALGQGPEFLTYFQNEAQLDKSGLPSDRFFAERPEGSVSTLKIQRTQQEDSAVYLCASSLGAGAGNTIYFGEGSWLTVV.

The V gene is TRBV19, the J gene TRBJ1-2; D is unclear. The CDR3 is 15 amino acids. V lost 7 bases, J lost 4 bases, and 19 bases lay in between. Germline V gene sequence: CDR1 LNHDA, CDR2 SQIVND (reference sequence). The CDR3 region is CASTPYPGSLYGYTF. The CDR3 DNA reads as TGTGCCAGTACCCCCTATCCGGGGTCTCTCTATGGCTACACCTTC.

This clone was seen a few times. The CDR3 spells CASSLAWGPGEKLFF. DNA for the CDR3: TGTGCCAGCAGCTTAGCTTGGGGTCCGGGGGAAAAACTGTTTTTT. The V and J genes are TRBV7-6 and TRBJ1-4; D is unclear. The V end lost 0 bases, the J end lost 8 bases, and 13 bases lay between the germline ends. Germline V gene sequence: CDR1 SGHVS, CDR2 FNYEAQ. The CDR3 length is 15 residues.

This clone was seen more than once but under ten times. The V gene is TRBV7-9, the J gene TRBJ2-7; 7 nucleotides line up with TRBD1. There are 13 residues in the CDR3. The germline gives CDR1 SEHNR, CDR2 FQNEAQ (reference sequence). J lost 3 bases, V lost 5 bases, and 4 bases had no gene match. In nucleotides, the CDR3 is TGTGCCAGCAGCCGCCGGGACAGCTACGAGCAGTACTTC. As protein: CASSRRDSYEQYF. The whole variable domain, remainder taken from reference TRBV7-9 and TRBJ2-7, is DTGVSQNPRHKITKRGQNVTFRCDPISEHNRLYWYRQTLGQGPEFLTYFQNEAQLEKSRLLSDRFSAERPKGSFSTLEIQRTEQGDSAMYLCASSRRDSYEQYFGPGTRLTVT.

The chain recombines TRBV7-2 with TRBJ2-7, with D perhaps matching TRBD2 (5 bases). CDR1 is SGHTA and CDR2 is FQGNSA in the germline V gene. The CDR3 runs 14 residues. The V end was cut by 8 bases, the J end by 3 bases, with 17 bases between. The CDR3 is CASAVEAGNYEQYF. The CDR3 DNA reads TGTGCCAGCGCGGTCGAGGCCGGGAACTACGAGCAGTACTTC.

CDR3 sequence reads: CASSIGPRGGTEAFF. The DNA for the CDR3 is TGTGCCAGCAGCATTGGACCCCGAGGGGGCACTGAAGCTTTCTTT. The rearrangement joins TRBV7-3 to TRBJ1-1; weak D call: TRBD1 (6 bases). Germline values: CDR1 SGHTA, CDR2 FQGTGA. Trimming took 5 bases from V and 4 from J, leaving 17 bases between them. CDR3 length equals 15 residues.

The V call is TRBV6-6, the J call TRBJ1-2; D not certain. With 7 bases removed from V and 4 bases from J, the gap between germline ends came to 10 bases. The CDR3 is 12 amino acids. Germline CDR1 is MNHNY and CDR2 is SVGAGI (reference sequence). The CDR3 is CASTSVGYGYTF. CDR3 in DNA: TGTGCCAGCACTAGTGTGGGCTATGGCTACACCTTC.

This sequence joins TRBV28 and TRBJ2-7; 8 bases are shared with TRBD2. The CDR3 has 16 amino acids. The germline CDR1 and CDR2 sequences are MDHEN and SYDVKM. Trimming removed 6 bases from V and 2 bases from J; junction bases left unmatched: 12. CDR3 loop: CASRRTGTRFTYEQYF. The CDR3 DNA reads TGTGCCAGCAGGCGAACTGGGACTAGGTTTACCTACGAGCAGTACTTC.

This clone has a handful of counts. The chain carries TRBV11-2 and TRBJ2-7; TRBD1 is a possible D gene (6 bases). The V gene's germline CDR1 is SGHAT and CDR2 FQNNGV. The CDR3 consists of 15 residues. Trimming took 2 bases from V and 0 from J, leaving 11 bases between them. CDR3 nucleotides: TGTGCCAGCAGCTTAACGACAGGAAACTCCTACGAGCAGTACTTC. Protein product: CASSLTTGNSYEQYF. Looking up the rest from reference TRBV11-2 and TRBJ2-7 gives the full variable domain: EAGVAQSPRYKIIEKRQSVAFWCNPISGHATLYWYQQILGQGPKLLIQFQNNGVVDDSQLPKDRFSAERLKGVDSTLKIQPAKLEDSAVYLCASSLTTGNSYEQYFGPGTRLTVT.